These 15 T cell receptor beta chains were sequenced from one sample in a study of T cell repertoires in cytomegalovirus infection. TCRdb analysed the reads with MiXCR anew, one entry per CDR3 protein. The profile shows around 290,000 distinct CDR3 sequences, roughly 23% of them singletons. Material for sequencing was PBMCs. These receptors were taken from a human donor in good health (CMV status not recorded). Some clones in this sample may be carry-over from other donors' samples.

This clonotype was detected many times. The chain couples TRBV7-8 to TRBJ2-5, with 7 bases aligning to TRBD2. Germline values: CDR1 SGHVS, CDR2 FQNEAQ. This CDR3 has 16 amino acids. The V gene end was trimmed by 5 bases and the J gene end by 2 bases; junction bases not matched to a gene: 11. The CDR3 coding sequence is TGTGCCAGCAGCAGAGAGTCAGCGGGACTGCAAGAGACCCAGTACTTC. Translated: CASSRESAGLQETQYF.

This clonotype has more than one count but fewer than ten. The chain uses TRBV5-5 and TRBJ1-4; TRBD1 is a possible D gene (5 bases). The CDR3 is 14 amino acids. CDR1 is SGHKS, CDR2 YYEKEE, per germline (reference sequence). V was trimmed by 4 bases and J by 7 bases, leaving 14 bases between them. The CDR3 reads CASSLGTTTEKLFF. The CDR3 DNA reads TGTGCCAGCAGCCTGGGGACTACAACTGAAAAACTGTTTTTT.

V is TRBV7-9 and J is TRBJ2-5; D call uncertain. Germline V gives CDR1 SEHNR, CDR2 FQNEAQ (reference sequence). V was shortened by 1 base and J by 3 bases, with 18 bases between the two germline ends. There are 17 residues in the CDR3. The chain's CDR3 is CASSLGYVYATKETQYF. The CDR3 bases are TGTGCCAGCAGCTTAGGGTACGTTTACGCTACCAAAGAGACCCAGTACTTC.

J is TRBJ2-2 and V is TRBV10-3; tentative D call: TRBD1 (6 bases). Germline-derived CDR1 and CDR2 are ENHRY and SYGVKD. Trimming left V 6 bases short and J 6 bases short, with 11 bases between. The CDR3 contains 13 residues. For the CDR3, the DNA is TGTGCCATCAGAGAACAGGGTCCCGGGGAGCTGTTTTTT. Amino acid sequence: CAIREQGPGELFF.

The chain links TRBV2 to TRBJ2-1; maybe TRBD1 (5 bases). The CDR3 consists of 14 residues. Per the germline V gene, CDR1 is SNHLY and CDR2 is FYNNEI. Trimming removed 6 bases from V and 2 bases from J, with 11 bases in between. CDR3 in DNA: TGTGCCAGCAGACGACAGTTAACCTACAATGAGCAGTTCTTC. It yields the protein CASRRQLTYNEQFF.

This clonotype has ten or more counts. This sequence joins TRBV7-9 and TRBJ1-5, with 11 positions matching TRBD1. The V segment lost 3 bases and the J segment 4 bases; nucleotides outside the gene matches: 2. There are 15 residues in the CDR3. In germline, CDR1 is SEHNR, CDR2 FQNEAQ (reference sequence). CDR3 loop: CASSLGQGENQPQHF. In DNA form, the CDR3 reads TGTGCCAGCAGCTTGGGACAGGGGGAGAATCAGCCCCAGCATTTT.

The V call is TRBV28, the J call TRBJ1-1; D not resolved. The V and J ends lost 4 bases and 1 base respectively, with 16 bases between them. CDR1 and CDR2 (germline): MDHEN, SYDVKM. The CDR3 is 16 residues long. CDR3 protein: CASSSIELTQNTEAFF. The CDR3 bases are TGTGCCAGCAGTTCAATCGAACTTACGCAGAACACTGAAGCTTTCTTT. The full variable domain, completed using reference TRBV28 and TRBJ1-1, is DVKVTQSSRYLVKRTGEKVFLECVQDMDHENMFWYRQDPGLGLRLIYFSYDVKMKEKGDIPEGYSVSREKKERFSLILESASTNQTSMYLCASSSIELTQNTEAFFGQGTRLTVV.

The V and J genes are TRBV20-1 and TRBJ1-5; D perhaps matches TRBD1 (5 bases). CDR1 and CDR2 from the germline V gene are DFQATT and SNEGSKA (reference sequence). V gave up 0 bases and J gave up 2 bases, with 14 bases separating them. This CDR3 is 16 amino acids long. The CDR3 is CSARDIVRDRNQPQHF. CDR3 bases: TGCAGTGCTAGAGATATTGTCCGGGACCGCAATCAGCCCCAGCATTTT.

This clonotype was observed at least ten times. The rearrangement links TRBV7-9 to TRBJ1-3; weak D call: TRBD1 (5 bases). V was pared by 7 bases and J by 9 bases, with 19 bases between. Looked up from germline, CDR1 is SEHNR and CDR2 is FQNEAQ (reference sequence). The CDR3 covers 14 residues. CDR3 region: CASIQDGHYATIYF. CDR3 sequence (DNA): TGTGCCAGCATCCAGGACGGACACTATGCCACCATATATTTT.

This chain joins TRBV28 and TRBJ2-7; tentative D call: TRBD1 (6 bases). The germline gives CDR1 MDHEN, CDR2 SYDVKM. V was pared by 5 bases and J by 2 bases, with 13 bases between. The CDR3 is made up of 14 amino acids. The CDR3, as DNA: TGTGCCAGCAGTCAACCGAGGGACACCTACGAGCAGTACTTC. Translation: CASSQPRDTYEQYF.

There are a few counts of this clonotype. The rearrangement links TRBV10-3 to TRBJ2-7; the D is unclear. V lost 7 bases and J 0 bases, leaving 10 bases between the germline ends. Germline CDR1 and CDR2: ENHRY and SYGVKD. This CDR3 region has 13 residues. Here the CDR3 reads CAIKPTGSYEQYF. The CDR3, as DNA: TGTGCCATCAAACCGACGGGCTCCTACGAGCAGTACTTC.

The V gene is TRBV18, the J gene TRBJ1-3; D gene uncertain. The CDR3 has 14 amino acids. Trimming removed 3 bases at V and 0 bases at J, with 6 bases between. The germline V gene has CDR1 KGHSH and CDR2 LQKENI. CDR3 region: CASSPASSGNTIYF. The CDR3 nucleotides are TGTGCCAGCTCACCGGCCAGCTCTGGAAACACCATATATTTT.

This clonotype was seen at least ten times. The chain employs TRBV7-8 and TRBJ2-1, with 9 positions matching TRBD1. The CDR3 has 16 residues. CDR1 is SGHVS and CDR2 is FQNEAQ in the germline V gene. The trim removed 3 bases at V and 6 bases at J, leaving 9 bases unmatched. The CDR3 loop reads CASSFTTGGAANEQFF. The CDR3 DNA reads as TGTGCCAGCAGCTTTACGACAGGGGGGGCGGCCAATGAGCAGTTCTTC.

This clonotype appeared a few times. V usage is TRBV15 and J usage is TRBJ2-3; D perhaps matches TRBD2 (6 bases). The V gene lost 7 bases and the J gene lost 0 bases, with 8 bases spanning the gap. Germline CDR1 and CDR2: LNHNV and YYDKDF (reference sequence). The CDR3 is 13 amino acids. The CDR3 sequence is CATKGTSTDTQYF. CDR3 coding DNA: TGTGCCACCAAGGGGACTAGCACAGATACGCAGTATTTT.

J is TRBJ2-5 and V is TRBV4-2, with TRBD2 identical over 16 bases. The CDR3 length is 19 residues. Germline CDR1 LGHNA, CDR2 YNFKEQ. V lost 0 bases, J lost 5 bases, and 9 bases stayed unmatched. CDR3 loop: CASSQEAGTSGGASETQYF. Here the CDR3 DNA reads TGTGCCAGCAGCCAAGAAGCCGGGACTAGCGGGGGGGCGAGTGAGACCCAGTACTTC.